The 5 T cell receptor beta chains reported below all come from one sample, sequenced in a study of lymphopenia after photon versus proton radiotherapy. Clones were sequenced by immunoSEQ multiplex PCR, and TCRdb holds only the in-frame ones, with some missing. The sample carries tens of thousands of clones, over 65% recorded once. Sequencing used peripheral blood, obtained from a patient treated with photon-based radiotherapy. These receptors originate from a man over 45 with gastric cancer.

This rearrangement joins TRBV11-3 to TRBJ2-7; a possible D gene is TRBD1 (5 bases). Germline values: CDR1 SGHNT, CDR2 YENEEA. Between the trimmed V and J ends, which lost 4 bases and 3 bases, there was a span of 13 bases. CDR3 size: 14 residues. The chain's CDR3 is CASSSPWTIYEQYF. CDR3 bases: TGTGCCAGCAGCTCCCCGTGGACAATCTACGAGCAGTACTTC.

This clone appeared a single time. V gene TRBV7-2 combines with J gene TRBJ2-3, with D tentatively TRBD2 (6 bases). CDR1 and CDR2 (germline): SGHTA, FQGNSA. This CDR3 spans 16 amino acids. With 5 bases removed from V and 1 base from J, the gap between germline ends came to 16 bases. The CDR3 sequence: CASSQGRPSGTDTQYF. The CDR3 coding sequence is TGTGCCAGCAGCCAAGGGAGGCCTAGCGGCACAGATACGCAGTATTTT.

CDR3 residues: CASSLEGGAEMNTEAFF. The DNA of the CDR3 is TGTGCCAGCAGCTTAGAAGGGGGCGCGGAGATGAACACTGAAGCTTTCTTT. The rearrangement links TRBV7-2 to TRBJ1-1, with TRBD1 matching 7 bases. Germline CDR1 is SGHTA and CDR2 is FQGNSA. V trimming: 1 base; J trimming: 0 bases; junction bases outside the gene matches: 8. The CDR3 covers 17 residues.

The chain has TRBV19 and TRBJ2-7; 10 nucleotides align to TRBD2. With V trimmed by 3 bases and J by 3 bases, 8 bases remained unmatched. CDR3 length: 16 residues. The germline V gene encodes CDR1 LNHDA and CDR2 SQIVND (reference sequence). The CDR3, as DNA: TGTGCCAGTAGTATCGGACTAGCGGAGCCTAACTACGAGCAGTACTTC. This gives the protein CASSIGLAEPNYEQYF.

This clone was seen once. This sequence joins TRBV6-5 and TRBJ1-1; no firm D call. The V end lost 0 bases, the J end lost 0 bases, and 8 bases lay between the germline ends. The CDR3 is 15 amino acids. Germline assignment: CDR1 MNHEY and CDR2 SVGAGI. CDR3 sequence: CASSYSVALNTEAFF. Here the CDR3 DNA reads TGTGCCAGCAGTTACTCTGTTGCCTTGAACACTGAAGCTTTCTTT.